The 23 T cell receptor beta chains below all came from one sample that was sequenced in a study of T cell repertoires in breast cancer. Blocking oligonucleotides added to a second nested PCR suppressed unpaired genes. One entry per CDR3 protein, called by TCRdb with MiXCR from the emulsion pairing reads. This sample's clone table lists 92 distinct CDR3 sequences. Paired alpha-beta TCRs of CD8+ T cells were analyzed by expanded emulsion RT-PCR. The sequenced material came from CD8+ T cells. The receptors shown here come from a pool of human donors with breast cancer or a healthy control (not recorded which).

Sample share makes this clonotype medium-sized. One end of the junction varies from germline; a read error may be responsible. The chain is built from TRBV27 and TRBJ1-1; D is ambiguous. The CDR3 totals 11 residues. Germline V gene lookup returns CDR1 MNHEY and CDR2 SMNVEV (reference sequence). The CDR3 DNA reads TGTGCCAGCATATCGAACGCTGAAGCTTTCTTT. This sequence encodes CASISNAEAFF.

By frequency in the sample, this clonotype is hyperexpanded. The chain recombines TRBV7-3 with TRBJ1-1; 10 bases align to TRBD1. V was clipped by 3 bases and J by 0 bases; unmatched bases: 1. Germline lookup yields CDR1 SGHTA and CDR2 FQGTGA. This CDR3 region has 15 residues. CDR3 amino acids: CASSLTGGMNTEAFF. In nucleotides, the CDR3 is TGTGCCAGCAGCTTGACAGGGGGCATGAACACTGAAGCTTTCTTT.

By its share, this clonotype is large. Sequence at one end of the junction differs from germline and may be a read error. The rearrangement joins TRBV7-6 to TRBJ2-2; no firm D call. This CDR3 is built from 12 residues. Germline V lookup: CDR1 SGHVS, CDR2 FNYEAQ. The CDR3: CASGLKIGELFF. As DNA, the CDR3 is TGTGCCAGCGGCTTAAAGATCGGGGAGCTGTTTTTT. The full variable domain, its missing parts supplied by reference TRBV7-6 and TRBJ2-2, is GAGVSQSPRYKVTKRGQDVALRCDPISGHVSLYWYRQALGQGPEFLTYFNYEAQQDKSGLPNDRFSAERPEGSISTLTIQRTEQRDSAMYRCASGLKIGELFFGEGSRLTVL.

In regard to this clonotype: Sequence at one end of the junction differs from germline and may be a read error. The V gene is TRBV19, the J gene TRBJ2-2, with D perhaps matching TRBD1 or TRBD2 (5 bases each). The V gene's germline CDR1 is LNHDA and CDR2 SQIVND (reference sequence). CDR3 length: 15 amino acids. Here the CDR3 reads CARRTRGPTDGELFF. The CDR3 nucleotides read TGTGCCCGTAGAACTCGGGGACCCACGGACGGTGAGCTGTTTTTT.

For this clonotype: A read error may be the cause here, since a much bigger clone is one base away. The CDR3 ends on some other residue instead of the conserved phenylalanine or tryptophan, so this is likely a read error. The CDR3 coding sequence is TGTGCCAGCAGCGATATTAGCGGGAGGAACTACAATGAGCAGTTCCTC. This encodes CASSDISGRNYNEQFL. V gene TRBV7-2 combines with J gene TRBJ2-1, with 10 bases that match TRBD2. Germline V gene data show CDR1 as SGHTA and CDR2 as FQGNSA. CDR3 size: 16 residues. Trimming took 5 bases from V and 3 from J; bases not matched to a gene: 7.

This clonotype was recorded once. The chain couples TRBV7-3 to TRBJ1-6; D perhaps matches TRBD1 (5 bases). Deletions cut 0 bases from V and 9 bases from J, with 12 bases between. The CDR3 runs to 15 residues. Germline V CDR1 and CDR2: SGHTA, FQGTGA. The CDR3 protein is CASSLTGGGSSPLHF. CDR3 bases: TGTGCCAGCAGCTTAACTGGGGGAGGAAGTTCACCCCTCCACTTT.

Of note for this clonotype: Germline and junction disagree at one end, which may indicate a read error. This sequence joins TRBV7-6 and TRBJ2-2, with 7 bases identical to TRBD2. Germline V CDR1 and CDR2: SGHVS, FNYEAQ. The CDR3 contains 14 residues. CDR3 in amino acids: CASSLAVNTGELFF. Written as DNA, the CDR3 is TGTGCCAGCAGCCTAGCGGTGAACACCGGGGAGCTGTTTTTT.

Concerning this clonotype: Because the CDR3 is missing its conserved closing phenylalanine or tryptophan, this is likely a read error. The limits of the CDR3 on the DNA are not certain, so only TCRdb's listed CDR3 is given. CDR3 sequence: CASSPRANTGELVG. J is TRBJ2-2 and V is TRBV7-9. Germline V gene data show CDR1 as SEHNR and CDR2 as FQNEAQ (reference sequence). The CDR3 extends over 14 residues, inclusive of both ends.

This clonotype is judged medium-sized. The chain combines TRBV6-6 with TRBJ2-3; 10 bases match TRBD1. The CDR3 runs 16 residues. Trimming at V came to 0 bases and at J to 2 bases, leaving 2 bases not matched to a gene. CDR1 is MNHNY, CDR2 SVGAGI, per germline (reference sequence). CDR3 protein: CASSYSGQGYTDTQYF. The CDR3 coding sequence is TGTGCCAGCAGTTACTCGGGACAGGGGTACACAGATACGCAGTATTTT.

By sample fraction, this clonotype is medium-sized. The chain recombines TRBV6-1 with TRBJ2-7; D may be TRBD2 (5 bases). There are 14 residues in the CDR3. Looked up from germline, CDR1 is MNHNS and CDR2 is SASEGT. Trimming pared 5 bases from V and 0 bases from J, leaving 11 bases between. In nucleotides, the CDR3 is TGTGCCAGCAGTCCCGGGATCGACTCCTACGAGCAGTACTTC. It translates to CASSPGIDSYEQYF.

This clonotype is judged hyperexpanded. V and J are TRBV7-3 and TRBJ1-2, with D possibly TRBD1 on 5 matching bases. The length of the CDR3 is 13 residues. CDR1 and CDR2 from the germline V gene are SGHTA and FQGTGA. The ends were cut back, 1 base at V and 4 bases at J, with 7 bases in the middle. The CDR3 sequence: CASSLNGGYGYTF. The CDR3 DNA sequence: TGTGCCAGCAGCTTAAACGGGGGCTATGGCTACACCTTC.

This rearrangement joins TRBV7-3 to TRBJ2-3; D is ambiguous. The CDR3 contains 14 residues. The germline gives CDR1 SGHTA, CDR2 FQGTGA. V was cut by 0 bases and J by 4 bases, with 8 bases left in between. CDR3 nucleotides: TGTGCCAGCAGCTTAACGCGGTGGGCAGATACGCAGTATTTT. Translation: CASSLTRWADTQYF.

Here the CDR3 reads CASSSRLAGGRETQYF. The CDR3 DNA reads as TGTGCCAGCAGCTCCCGACTAGCGGGGGGGCGGGAGACCCAGTACTTC. The gene calls are TRBV7-2 and TRBJ2-5, with 14 bases matching TRBD2. Trimming cost V 4 bases and J 5 bases; bases outside gene matches: 6. Per the germline V gene, CDR1 is SGHTA and CDR2 is FQGNSA. The CDR3 has 16 amino acids. Full variable domain (remainder filled in from reference TRBV7-2 and TRBJ2-5): GAGVSQSPSNKVTEKGKDVELRCDPISGHTALYWYRQSLGQGLEFLIYFQGNSAPDKSGLPSDRFSAERTGGSVSTLTIQRTQQEDSAVYLCASSSRLAGGRETQYFGPGTRLLVL.

A note on this clonotype: One end of the junction varies from germline; a read error may be responsible. The V and J genes are TRBV19 and TRBJ2-2; D may match TRBD1 or TRBD2 (5 bases each). The CDR3 is 15 amino acids. Germline V gene lookup returns CDR1 LNHDA and CDR2 SQIVND (reference sequence). DNA for the CDR3: TGTGCCAGTAGCGCTCGGGGACCCCCGGACGGGGAGCTGCTTTTT. Protein: CASSARGPPDGELLF.

This clonotype ranks as medium-sized. This clone may be a read error of a much larger clone one base away. This chain's CDR3 is CASSLGQGANSQYF. CDR3 coding DNA: TGTGCCAGCAGCTTAGGACAGGGGGCGAACAGTCAGTACTTC. The chain carries TRBV7-3 and TRBJ2-4, with TRBD1 identical over 11 bases. CDR1 and CDR2 from the germline V gene are SGHTA and FQGTGA. The CDR3 totals 14 residues.

By share of the sample, this clonotype is medium-sized (0.01 to 0.1%). The chain couples TRBV6-6 to TRBJ1-1; the D is unclear. CDR1 is MNHNY and CDR2 is SVGAGI in the germline V gene (reference sequence). The length of the CDR3 is 14 residues. V was shortened by 3 bases and J by 1 base, with 9 bases between the two germline ends. CDR3 nucleotide sequence: TGTGCCAGCAGTTATAACGTCGGGAACACTGAAGCTTTCTTT. It translates to CASSYNVGNTEAFF.

Judged by abundance, this clonotype is medium-sized. The gene calls are TRBV28 and TRBJ1-1; D remains ambiguous. The germline V and J ends were trimmed by 3 bases and 4 bases, with 15 bases remaining between them. The CDR3 sequence is 15 residues long. The V gene's germline CDR1 is MDHEN and CDR2 SYDVKM. CDR3 DNA sequence: TGTGCCAGCAGTTTGAATGATGACCCGGCCACTGAAGCTTTCTTT. Protein: CASSLNDDPATEAFF.

The chain recombines TRBV14 with TRBJ2-7; tentatively, D is TRBD2 (5 bases). This CDR3 has 13 residues. Per germline, CDR1 SGHDN and CDR2 FVKESK. The V gene lost 0 bases and the J gene lost 11 bases, with 14 bases spanning the gap. CDR3 DNA: TGTGCCAGCAGCCAAGAGCTTGAGGAGGAAGAGTACTTC. Its protein is CASSQELEEEEYF.

By its share, this clonotype is hyperexpanded. The V call is TRBV7-9, the J call TRBJ2-2; D unresolved. Trimming stripped 5 bases from V and 0 bases from J, with 7 bases between. CDR1 and CDR2 (germline): SEHNR, FQNEAQ (reference sequence). The CDR3 length is 14 residues. CDR3 region: CASSPRANTGELFF. CDR3 DNA sequence: TGTGCCAGCAGCCCACGGGCGAACACCGGGGAGCTGTTTTTT.

On this clonotype: The DNA is omitted, as the CDR3 cannot be located on it reliably, and the CDR3 follows TCRdb's listing. The chain links TRBV5-1 to TRBJ1-2; TRBD1 is the table's D call, not checked against the DNA. Germline V gene sequence: CDR1 SGHRS, CDR2 YFSETQ. The CDR3 is 15 residues long, counting both termini. CDR3 sequence reads: CASSYRGGNFACGTF.

A remark on this clonotype: Likely a read error: the CDR3 ends without its conserved phenylalanine or tryptophan. The DNA is omitted, as the CDR3 cannot be located on it reliably, and the CDR3 follows TCRdb's listing. This rearrangement joins TRBV7-9 to TRBJ1-1. The CDR3 comprises 15 residues, both ends counted. CDR1 is SEHNR and CDR2 is FQNEAQ in the germline V gene (reference sequence). CDR3 in amino acids: CASSFPCCMNTESFC.

This clonotype appeared a few times. The V gene is TRBV7-6, the J gene TRBJ2-3, with unresolved D. From germline, CDR1 is SGHVS and CDR2 FNYEAQ. This CDR3 comprises 16 residues. The V end lost 0 bases, the J end lost 2 bases, and 12 bases lay between the germline ends. DNA of the CDR3: TGTGCCAGCAGCTTAGCCATACGAGCCTCCACAGATACGCAGTATTTT. This encodes CASSLAIRASTDTQYF.

This clonotype was seen only a few times. One end of the junction fails to match germline, which may point to a read error. This chain joins TRBV7-3 and TRBJ1-1, with a possible D match to TRBD1 (6 bases). The CDR3 runs to 15 residues. Germline CDR1 reads SGHTA; CDR2 reads FQGTGA. The CDR3 DNA reads TGTGCAAGCAGCTTGCCCGGGGGCATGAACACTGAAGCTTTCTTT. Translated, it gives CASSLPGGMNTEAFF.